This T cell receptor (beta chain) was sequenced in a study of Ad26.COV2.S vaccination and SARS-CoV-2 variants. Worth noting for this clone: Its antigen remains unidentified.

Treatment meaning: around 19 received Ad26.COV2.S at low or high dose, single or two shots; about 5 received placebo; per-sample allocation not given. The study sampled participants on day 63 after the first vaccine or placebo injection. An Ad26 vector was used to express Wuhan-strain SARS-CoV-2 spike as the vaccine. Points from the study as a whole: Participants given vaccine showed non-spike TCR breadth similar to that of placebo recipients. It was vaccine recipients, not placebo recipients, who had the higher spike-specific TCR breadth.

Germline trimming cut 3 bases from V and 0 bases from J; bases unmatched to any gene: 3. Germline CDR1 reads SQVTM; CDR2 reads ANQGSEA. The CDR3 loop spans 14 amino acids. Produced via immunoSEQ multiplex PCR; TCRdb's table is partial and in-frame only. The sample has fewer than 500,000 clones, more than 80% seen once. This sample comprised peripheral blood, obtained in a trial of Ad26.COV2.S vaccine versus placebo. This chain links TRBV29-1 with TRBJ2-7, with 9 bases fitting TRBD2. The clonotype comes from a person aged 18 to 65 who received the Ad26.COV2.S COVID-19 vaccine or a placebo. Written as DNA, the CDR3 is TGCAGCGTTGAGCGGGAGGGTAGCTCCTACGAGCAGTACTTC. Its translation is CSVEREGSSYEQYF.